The clone carrying this T cell receptor (beta chain) was picked up one time. This specimen comes from a study of tumor-infiltrating lymphocytes in oesophageal squamous cell carcinoma. CDR3 length: 14 residues. The germline V gene has CDR1 SGHTA and CDR2 FQGNSA. V was trimmed by 2 bases and J by 1 base, leaving 8 bases between them. TCRdb analysed the PCR reads with MiXCR anew, one entry per CDR3 protein. The data show 15,000 to 20,000 distinct CDR3 sequences, 50% seen once. The sample taken for sequencing was esophageal tumor tissue. This chain links TRBV7-2 with TRBJ2-5; tentatively, D is TRBD1 (6 bases). The sequence was obtained from a male donor with esophageal squamous cell carcinoma. This chain's CDR3 is CASSLSRGQETQYF. The CDR3 DNA follows: TGTGCCAGCAGCTTAAGCAGGGGCCAAGAGACCCAGTACTTC.